This T cell receptor (beta chain) came from a study of shared clonotypes between healthy human individuals. Clones were read by immunoSEQ multiplex PCR, and TCRdb kept only the in-frame ones, dropping some. The data show some 1 million clones, around 75% seen once. Source material: memory CD4+ T cells sorted from blood. Sample subset: CD45RA-negative fraction. The TCR sequence derives from a man between 18 and 35 years old in good health.

CDR3 loop: CASSLALAGGETQYF. CDR3 coding DNA: TGCGCCAGCAGCTTGGCCCTAGCGGGGGGAGAGACCCAGTACTTC. The gene calls are TRBV5-1 and TRBJ2-5, with 11 nucleotides matching TRBD2. Unmatched junction bases numbered 2, after V lost 0 bases and J lost 4 bases. This CDR3 region has 15 residues. Germline V gives CDR1 SGHRS, CDR2 YFSETQ.